The 32 T cell receptor beta chains in this list originate from one sample, sequenced in a study of blood T cells in healthy people across ages. Primers used in a second PCR of roughly 7 to 12 cycles were a sample-barcoded 5' primer and a J-beta primer mix. Using its own MiXCR run on the 5' RACE reads, TCRdb lists one record per CDR3 protein. The sample contains roughly 680,000 distinct CDR3 sequences, approximately 21% of which appear only once. The sequenced material came from blood. These receptors were taken from a man in his sixties or seventies in good health.

This clonotype was picked up a small number of times. The rearrangement joins TRBV11-1 to TRBJ2-7; D gene unclear. The V end lost 5 bases, the J end lost 1 base, and 6 bases lay between the germline ends. CDR1 is SGHAT, CDR2 FQDESV, per germline (reference sequence). The CDR3 spans 12 residues. The CDR3 sequence: CASSPWSYEQYF. The DNA for the CDR3 is TGTGCCAGCAGCCCTTGGTCCTACGAGCAGTACTTC.

The chain couples TRBV2 to TRBJ2-3, with D hard to call. The CDR3 totals 14 residues. V was clipped by 2 bases and J by 6 bases, with 12 bases between them. CDR1 SNHLY and CDR2 FYNNEI come from the germline V gene. This CDR3 reads CASSELRSADTQYF. In DNA, the CDR3 is TGTGCCAGCAGTGAATTGCGGTCGGCGGATACGCAGTATTTT.

A few counts support this clonotype. The chain uses TRBV12-3 or TRBV12-4 and TRBJ2-1; TRBD1 might be the D (5 bases). The CDR3 runs to 14 residues. V was shortened by 4 bases and J by 10 bases, with 17 bases between the two germline ends. The CDR3 coding sequence is TGTGCCAGCAGTTGGGGCGTCGGGCAAGGAGAGCAGTTCTTC. Translating it yields CASSWGVGQGEQFF.

The chain couples TRBV20-1 to TRBJ1-1, with D maybe TRBD1 (6 bases). Trimming cost V 4 bases and J 7 bases, with 10 bases left between them. CDR3 length: 11 amino acids. CDR1 and CDR2 (germline): DFQATT, SNEGSKA (reference sequence). This CDR3 is CSAMIQGEAFF. CDR3 sequence (DNA): TGCAGTGCTATGATACAGGGTGAAGCTTTCTTT.

This chain connects TRBV27 to TRBJ1-5; the D gene is possibly TRBD1 (6 bases). The CDR3 is made up of 13 amino acids. Germline V gene lookup returns CDR1 MNHEY and CDR2 SMNVEV (reference sequence). V was clipped by 7 bases and J by 6 bases, with 13 bases between them. The CDR3 spells CASTHREGQPQHF. The DNA for the CDR3 is TGTGCCAGCACCCACAGGGAAGGTCAGCCCCAGCATTTT.

The chain has TRBV5-1 and TRBJ1-4; perhaps TRBD1 as D (5 bases). The length of the CDR3 is 14 residues. Germline V gives CDR1 SGHRS, CDR2 YFSETQ. The V and J ends lost 0 bases and 4 bases respectively, with 7 bases between them. This CDR3 reads CASSLGTNNEKLFF. CDR3 nucleotides: TGCGCCAGCAGCTTGGGGACAAATAATGAAAAACTGTTTTTT.

This clonotype has only a few counts. The V and J genes are TRBV20-1 and TRBJ1-6; 8 bases align to TRBD1. Losses at the gene ends were 1 base for V and 0 bases for J; bases not matched to a gene: 5. Germline V lookup: CDR1 DFQATT, CDR2 SNEGSKA (reference sequence). There are 17 residues in the CDR3. Here the CDR3 DNA reads TGCAGTGCTAGAGCTCAGGGGGCAAACTCCTATAATTCACCCCTCCACTTT. It encodes CSARAQGANSYNSPLHF.

The chain uses TRBV20-1 and TRBJ1-2; TRBD1 agrees at 12 bases. V was clipped by 4 bases and J by 2 bases; unmatched bases: 8. Germline loops: CDR1 DFQATT, CDR2 SNEGSKA (reference sequence). The CDR3 covers 16 residues. The CDR3 region has the DNA TGCAGTGCTACTTCCGGGACAGGGGGCTTCAACTATGGCTACACCTTC. It encodes CSATSGTGGFNYGYTF.

The chain links TRBV10-3 to TRBJ2-1; TRBD1 matches at 7 bases. The CDR3 covers 14 residues. V lost 4 bases and J lost 5; bases outside the gene matches: 5. Germline values: CDR1 ENHRY, CDR2 SYGVKD. In DNA form, the CDR3 reads TGTGCCATCAGTGGACAGGGAAAACACAATGAGCAGTTCTTC. Translated, it gives CAISGQGKHNEQFF.

On this clonotype itself: At one end, the junction sequence differs from germline, possibly due to a read error. This chain links TRBV20-1 with TRBJ2-3, with TRBD2 identical over 12 bases. There are 16 residues in the CDR3. Germline values: CDR1 DFQATT, CDR2 SNEGSKA (reference sequence). CDR3: CNARDLLAGGADTQYF. The CDR3 region has the DNA TGCAATGCTAGAGACCTACTAGCGGGAGGCGCAGATACGCAGTATTTT.

This chain uses TRBV3-1 with TRBJ2-5, with D maybe TRBD2 (6 bases). Trimming removed 4 bases from V and 3 bases from J, with 12 bases in between. Germline CDR1 LGHDT, CDR2 YNNKEL (reference sequence). CDR3 length: 14 amino acids. CDR3 region: CASSRRGGEETQYF. The DNA of the CDR3 is TGTGCCAGCAGCCGGCGAGGCGGGGAAGAGACCCAGTACTTC.

The rearrangement links TRBV5-1 to TRBJ2-1, with TRBD2 as a possible D gene (6 bases). CDR1 is SGHRS and CDR2 is YFSETQ in the germline V gene. The CDR3 is made up of 14 amino acids. V lost 4 bases and J 6 bases, leaving 14 bases between the germline ends. The CDR3 DNA sequence: TGCGCCAGCAGCGTTCGCGGGGAAGGCAATGAGCAGTTCTTC. Protein: CASSVRGEGNEQFF.

The V gene is TRBV2, the J gene TRBJ2-3; D not resolved. The CDR3 runs to 17 residues. CDR1 and CDR2 from the germline V gene are SNHLY and FYNNEI. Trimming shortened V by 5 bases and J by 2 bases, and 20 bases separated the two germline ends. CDR3 residues: CASSPAPTAIDTDTQYF. The CDR3 nucleotides are TGTGCCAGCAGTCCCGCCCCGACCGCTATCGACACAGATACGCAGTATTTT.

This clonotype has more than one count but fewer than ten. This rearrangement joins TRBV2 to TRBJ2-2; TRBD2 matches 10 bases. V lost 3 bases, J lost 4 bases, and 5 bases stayed unmatched. This CDR3 contains 16 residues. Germline values: CDR1 SNHLY, CDR2 FYNNEI. CDR3 bases: TGTGCCAGCAGTGAGTTCGGACTAGCGGCCACCGGGGAGCTGTTTTTT. Translating gives CASSEFGLAATGELFF. Full variable domain (missing parts from reference TRBV2 and TRBJ2-2): EPEVTQTPSHQVTQMGQEVILRCVPISNHLYFYWYRQILGQKVEFLVSFYNNEISEKSEIFDDQFSVERPDGSNFTLKIRSTKLEDSAMYFCASSEFGLAATGELFFGEGSRLTVL.

This chain uses TRBV5-6 with TRBJ2-3; D unclear. Trimming pared 3 bases from V and 6 bases from J, leaving 11 bases between. This CDR3 comprises 13 residues. Germline loops: CDR1 SGHDT, CDR2 YYEEEE. CDR3: CASSSPPLDTQYF. In nucleotides, the CDR3 is TGTGCCAGCAGCTCCCCCCCTTTGGATACGCAGTATTTT.

The genes are TRBV20-1 and TRBJ2-4; D gene uncertain. V was pared by 0 bases and J by 0 bases, with 12 bases between. This CDR3 has 16 amino acids. CDR1 is DFQATT, CDR2 SNEGSKA, per germline (reference sequence). CDR3 sequence reads: CSARDRVNLAKNIQYF. The CDR3, as DNA: TGCAGTGCTAGAGATCGGGTGAATCTAGCCAAAAACATTCAGTACTTC.

This sequence joins TRBV19 and TRBJ2-5; 9 bases match TRBD1. J lost 11 bases, V lost 5 bases, and 12 bases had no gene match. The CDR3 covers 14 residues. Germline assignment: CDR1 LNHDA and CDR2 SQIVND (reference sequence). Written as DNA, the CDR3 is TGTGCCAGTAGTGAAGCCGGGACAGGGTTTGGGCAGTACTTC. It specifies CASSEAGTGFGQYF.

A few counts support this clonotype. This sequence joins TRBV20-1 and TRBJ1-4; maybe TRBD1 (5 bases). The CDR3 contains 13 residues. Germline-derived CDR1 and CDR2 are DFQATT and SNEGSKA (reference sequence). V shed 5 bases and J shed 5 bases, with 12 bases lying between them. The CDR3 nucleotides read TGCAGTGCTCAGCCGTGGGGGAATGAAAAACTGTTTTTT. Its protein product is CSAQPWGNEKLFF.

In regard to this clonotype: One junction end disagrees with the germline gene, perhaps due to a read error. The rearrangement uses TRBV3-1 and TRBJ1-3; D is undetermined. Germline CDR1 is LGHDT and CDR2 is YNNKEL (reference sequence). The CDR3 has 14 residues. Here the CDR3 DNA reads TGTGCCAGCGGTTCGGGAACGCCTGGAAACACCACATATTTT. Translation: CASGSGTPGNTTYF.

The V call is TRBV9, the J call TRBJ1-4; 8 bases agree with TRBD1. This CDR3 has 18 amino acids. Trimming removed 0 bases from V and 3 bases from J; junction bases left unmatched: 10. CDR1 SGDLS and CDR2 YYNGEE come from the germline V gene. For the CDR3, the DNA is TGTGCCAGCAGCGTAGGAATGGGGACAGGTTTTTCTAATGAAAAACTGTTTTTT. Its protein is CASSVGMGTGFSNEKLFF.

This chain's CDR3 is CASSKPYSGSSCNEQFF. For the CDR3, the DNA is TGTGCCAGCAGCAAACCTTATAGCGGGAGCTCCTGCAATGAGCAGTTCTTC. The rearrangement joins TRBV21-1 to TRBJ2-1; whether TRBD2, the table's D call, matches the DNA was not checked. TRBV21-1 is given as a pseudogene. The CDR3 runs 17 residues.

In its sample, this clonotype was seen a few times. J is TRBJ2-1 and V is TRBV5-6; 8 nucleotides align to TRBD2. Germline CDR1 reads SGHDT; CDR2 reads YYEEEE. The trim removed 9 bases at V and 0 bases at J, leaving 2 bases unmatched. The CDR3 has 13 residues. The CDR3 DNA sequence: TGTGCCACAACTAGCGGCTCCTACAATGAGCAGTTCTTC. Protein sequence: CATTSGSYNEQFF.

This clonotype appeared a few times. This rearrangement joins TRBV5-1 to TRBJ1-4, with 7 bases identical to TRBD1. The CDR3 sequence is 17 residues long. CDR1 is SGHRS, CDR2 YFSETQ, per germline. With 6 bases clipped from V and 0 bases from J, the junction kept 11 bases outside the gene matches. Here the CDR3 DNA reads TGCGCCAGCAAGACAGGAGGGACAGCTACAACTAATGAAAAACTGTTTTTT. This encodes CASKTGGTATTNEKLFF.

The chain combines TRBV7-9 with TRBJ2-1, with unresolved D. Trimming pared 9 bases from V and 8 bases from J, leaving 14 bases between. The CDR3 consists of 12 residues. Germline CDR1 is SEHNR and CDR2 is FQNEAQ (reference sequence). The chain's CDR3 is CASSSYSHEQFF. The DNA of the CDR3 is TGTGCCAGTTCGTCCTACTCGCATGAGCAGTTCTTC.

The gene calls are TRBV6-2 or TRBV6-3 and TRBJ1-1; the D gene is possibly TRBD1 (5 bases). Germline lookup yields CDR1 MNHEY and CDR2 SVGEGT. V was trimmed by 9 bases and J by 4 bases, leaving 15 bases between them. This CDR3 comprises 13 residues. The CDR3 DNA is TGTGCCAGTTCTCGAGGGGACGGCACTGAAGCTTTCTTT. Translation gives CASSRGDGTEAFF.

The genes are TRBV6-4 and TRBJ1-1; TRBD1 is a possible D gene (5 bases). From germline, CDR1 is MRHNA and CDR2 SNTAGT. The CDR3 is made up of 13 amino acids. Trimming pared 5 bases from V and 6 bases from J, leaving 13 bases between. CDR3 DNA: TGTGCCAGCAGTACCACGACAGCCTCTGAAGCTTTCTTT. It encodes CASSTTTASEAFF.

The rearrangement links TRBV5-1 to TRBJ2-7; tentative D call: TRBD2 (6 bases). Trimming removed 0 bases from V and 6 bases from J, with 19 bases in between. CDR1 and CDR2 from the germline V gene are SGHRS and YFSETQ. This CDR3 is 16 amino acids long. The CDR3 region has the DNA TGCGCCAGCAGCTTGGGGGCTCGACTAGGAAAAGGCGAGCAGTACTTC. Residues: CASSLGARLGKGEQYF. Full variable domain (missing parts from reference TRBV5-1 and TRBJ2-7): KAGVTQTPRYLIKTRGQQVTLSCSPISGHRSVSWYQQTPGQGLQFLFEYFSETQRNKGNFPGRFSGRQFSNSRSEMNVSTLELGDSALYLCASSLGARLGKGEQYFGPGTRLTVT.

This clonotype was observed at least ten times. The chain has TRBV28 and TRBJ2-1, with D uncertain. The CDR3 contains 14 residues. V gave up 3 bases and J gave up 1 base, with 7 bases separating them. Germline lookup yields CDR1 MDHEN and CDR2 SYDVKM. Here the CDR3 reads CASSLEQSYNEQFF. The CDR3 coding sequence is TGTGCCAGCAGTTTGGAGCAGTCCTACAATGAGCAGTTCTTC.

The chain uses TRBV20-1 and TRBJ2-3; 8 bases are shared with TRBD2. The CDR3 has 15 amino acids. Germline assignment: CDR1 DFQATT and CDR2 SNEGSKA (reference sequence). After removal of 5 bases from V and 2 bases from J, the junction contained 9 bases not matched to a gene. This CDR3 is CSAFATSGPTDTQYF. Written as DNA, the CDR3 is TGCAGTGCTTTCGCCACTAGCGGCCCCACAGATACGCAGTATTTT.

This clonotype was observed a handful of times. The chain couples TRBV9 to TRBJ2-1, with D perhaps matching TRBD2 (6 bases). Trimming left V 0 bases short and J 4 bases short, with 8 bases between. The germline V gene has CDR1 SGDLS and CDR2 YYNGEE. This CDR3 spans 14 amino acids. The CDR3 sequence is CASSVGRGYNEQFF. CDR3 bases: TGTGCCAGCAGCGTAGGACGGGGGTACAATGAGCAGTTCTTC. Using reference TRBV9 and TRBJ2-1 for the parts outside the CDR3, the full variable domain is DSGVTQTPKHLITATGQRVTLRCSPRSGDLSVYWYQQSLDQGLQFLIQYYNGEERAKGNILERFSAQQFPDLHSELNLSSLELGDSALYFCASSVGRGYNEQFFGPGTRLTVL.

This chain links TRBV5-1 with TRBJ2-2; 8 bases agree with TRBD1. From germline, CDR1 is SGHRS and CDR2 YFSETQ. CDR3 length: 17 amino acids. J was trimmed by 1 base and V by 2 bases; bases with no gene match: 7. The CDR3: CASSFIAGTGNTGELFF. The CDR3, as DNA: TGCGCCAGCAGCTTTATCGCCGGGACAGGGAACACCGGGGAGCTGTTTTTT. Together with reference TRBV5-1 and TRBJ2-2, the CDR3 gives the full variable domain: KAGVTQTPRYLIKTRGQQVTLSCSPISGHRSVSWYQQTPGQGLQFLFEYFSETQRNKGNFPGRFSGRQFSNSRSEMNVSTLELGDSALYLCASSFIAGTGNTGELFFGEGSRLTVL.

V and J are TRBV3-1 and TRBJ1-1; no definite D call. The germline CDR1 and CDR2 sequences are LGHDT and YNNKEL (reference sequence). Trimming stripped 1 base from V and 11 bases from J, with 11 bases between. The CDR3 has 12 residues. CDR3 loop: CASSQAGDEAFF. CDR3 DNA: TGTGCCAGCAGCCAAGCCGGGGATGAGGCTTTCTTT.